Sequencing of this T cell receptor (beta chain) was carried out in a study of PD-L1 blockade in urothelial cancer. Whole-study context: Among blood samples, the median T cell count was roughly 150,000.

The time point is: pretreatment peripheral blood. This clone was seen more than once but under ten times. Using immunoSEQ multiplex PCR, the repertoire was profiled, and TCRdb retains in-frame clones only, with some absent. The data show about 95,000 clones, roughly 87% seen once. This CDR3 has 13 residues. Germline V gene lookup returns CDR1 SGHDT and CDR2 YYEEEE. Between the trimmed V and J ends, which lost 6 bases and 7 bases, there was a span of 14 bases. This chain links TRBV5-6 with TRBJ1-5; a possible D gene is TRBD1 (6 bases). This clonotype was sampled from a man aged 60 to 75 with urothelial cancer. The starting material was PBMCs, obtained around atezolizumab (anti-PD-L1) treatment. CDR3 sequence reads: CASTRGGSQPQHF. The CDR3 region has the DNA TGTGCCAGCACCCGCGGGGGCTCGCAGCCCCAGCATTTT.